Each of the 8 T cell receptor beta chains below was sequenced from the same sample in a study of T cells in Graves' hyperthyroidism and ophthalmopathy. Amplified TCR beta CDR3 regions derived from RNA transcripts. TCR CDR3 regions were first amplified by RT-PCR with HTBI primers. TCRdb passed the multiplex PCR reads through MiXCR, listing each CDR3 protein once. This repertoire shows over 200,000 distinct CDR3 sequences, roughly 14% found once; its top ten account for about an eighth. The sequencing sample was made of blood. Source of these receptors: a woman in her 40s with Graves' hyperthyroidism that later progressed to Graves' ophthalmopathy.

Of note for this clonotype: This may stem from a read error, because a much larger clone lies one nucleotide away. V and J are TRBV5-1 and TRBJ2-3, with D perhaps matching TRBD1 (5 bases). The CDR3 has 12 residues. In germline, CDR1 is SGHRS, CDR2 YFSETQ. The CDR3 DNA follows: TGCGCCAGCAGCTTTGAGACAGAGACGCAGTGTTTT. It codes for CASSFETETQCF.

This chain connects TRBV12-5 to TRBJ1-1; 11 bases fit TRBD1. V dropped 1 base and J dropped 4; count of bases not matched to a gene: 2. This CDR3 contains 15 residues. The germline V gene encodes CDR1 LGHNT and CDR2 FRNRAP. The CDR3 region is CASGLGDRGGTEAFF. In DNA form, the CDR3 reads TGTGCTAGTGGTTTGGGGGACAGGGGGGGCACTGAAGCTTTCTTT.

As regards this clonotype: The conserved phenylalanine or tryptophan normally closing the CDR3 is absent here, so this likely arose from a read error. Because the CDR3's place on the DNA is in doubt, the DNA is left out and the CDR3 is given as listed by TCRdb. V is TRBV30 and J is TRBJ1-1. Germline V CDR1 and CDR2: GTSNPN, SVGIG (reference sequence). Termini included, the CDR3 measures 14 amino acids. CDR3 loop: CAWSKGQVNTEGFV.

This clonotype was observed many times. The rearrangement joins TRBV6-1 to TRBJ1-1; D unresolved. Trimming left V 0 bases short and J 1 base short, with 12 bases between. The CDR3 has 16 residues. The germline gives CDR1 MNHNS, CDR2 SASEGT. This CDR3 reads CASSEARLRENTEAFF. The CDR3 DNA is TGTGCCAGCAGTGAAGCGCGATTGAGAGAGAACACTGAAGCTTTCTTT.

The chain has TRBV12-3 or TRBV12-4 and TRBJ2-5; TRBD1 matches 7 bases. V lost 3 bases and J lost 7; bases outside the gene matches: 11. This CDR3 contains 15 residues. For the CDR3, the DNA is TGTGCCAGCAGTTTTTGGGCAGGGGGTCAGGGGACCCAGTACTTC. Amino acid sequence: CASSFWAGGQGTQYF.

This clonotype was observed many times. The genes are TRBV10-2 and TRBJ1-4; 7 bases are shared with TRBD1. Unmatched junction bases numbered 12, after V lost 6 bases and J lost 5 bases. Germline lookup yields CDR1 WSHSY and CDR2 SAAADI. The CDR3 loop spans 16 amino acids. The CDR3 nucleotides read TGCGCCAGCAGAACTAATACGACAGGGAGGAATGAAAAACTGTTTTTT. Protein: CASRTNTTGRNEKLFF.

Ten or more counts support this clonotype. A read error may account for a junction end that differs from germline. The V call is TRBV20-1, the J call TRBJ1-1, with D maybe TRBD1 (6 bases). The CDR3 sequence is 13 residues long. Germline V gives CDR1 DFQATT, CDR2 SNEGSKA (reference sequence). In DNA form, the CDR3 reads TGCAGTGCCAGAGGGGGGGCCGACACTGAAGCTTTCTTT. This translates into CSARGGADTEAFF.

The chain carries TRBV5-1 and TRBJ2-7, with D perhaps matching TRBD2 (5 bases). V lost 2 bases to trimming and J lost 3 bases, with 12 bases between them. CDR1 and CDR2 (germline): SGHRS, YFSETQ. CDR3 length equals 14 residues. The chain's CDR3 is CASSFKGENYEQYF. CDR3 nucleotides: TGCGCCAGCAGCTTTAAGGGAGAAAACTACGAGCAGTACTTC.